This T cell receptor (beta chain) was found in a study of post-analysis software for immune sequencing data. As to this clonotype: Its antigen is not identified. Because the CDR3 is missing its conserved closing phenylalanine or tryptophan, this is likely a read error.

This CDR3 is built from 21 residues. V dropped 0 bases and J dropped 1; count of bases not matched to a gene: 12. Germline CDR1 SGHDT, CDR2 YYEEEE. Every TCR beta cDNA library bore unique molecular identifiers. TCRdb passed the PCR reads through MiXCR, listing each CDR3 protein once. Among more than 500,000 distinct CDR3 sequences, around a third were seen once, and the ten largest hold less than 6%. Broader study findings: Higher frequency in patients than in controls was seen for roughly five TRBV segments, with TRBV5-6, TRBV5-1 and TRBV20-1 among them.

Sequencing was performed on blood. This TCR came from a girl aged 2 to 17 with multiple sclerosis. The chain joins TRBV5-6 to TRBJ2-1; TRBD2 matches at 14 bases. The CDR3 sequence: CASSLEFPGLAGEFSYNEQFL. The CDR3 DNA follows: TGTGCCAGCAGCTTGGAATTCCCGGGACTAGCGGGGGAATTTTCCTACAATGAGCAGTTCCTC.